This TCR beta chain derives from a study of response to subunit inactivated influenza vaccine. The CDR3 runs 16 residues. The trim removed 0 bases at V and 4 bases at J, leaving 6 bases unmatched. Germline CDR1 LGHDT, CDR2 YNNKEL (reference sequence). This clonotype was observed a few times. As yet, its antigen is unknown. TCRdb itself ran the RT-PCR reads through MiXCR, one entry per CDR3 protein. The sample yields 500,000 to 600,000 distinct CDR3 sequences, 16% seen once. Whole-study findings and limits: T cells newly recruited by each seasonal influenza vaccination are few, the authors suggested.

The sequencing used CD4+ T cells sorted from PBMCs, collected less than 30 months after vaccination. The genes are TRBV3-1 and TRBJ2-3; 8 bases fit TRBD2. This sequence was found in a man aged 50 to 75 who received an inactivated influenza vaccine. In nucleotides, the CDR3 is TGTGCCAGCAGCCAAGAGTCCGGGACTAGGTCAGATACGCAGTATTTT. Its translation: CASSQESGTRSDTQYF.